The 15 T cell receptor beta chains below come from one sample, sequenced in a study of T-cell memory formation after mild COVID-19. Each CDR3 protein is one row after TCRdb ran MiXCR on the 5' RACE reads. The table shows 350,000 to 500,000 distinct CDR3 sequences, with 20% to 30% occurring only once. Sequencing was performed on PBMCs or a T cell subset sorted from them (not recorded which). These receptors all come from an adult woman who had mild COVID-19 (a few samples of this study predate the infection). Cell type and time point are not known.

The chain has TRBV5-1 and TRBJ2-3, with D possibly being TRBD1 or TRBD2 (5 bases each). Germline assignment: CDR1 SGHRS and CDR2 YFSETQ. V was shortened by 4 bases and J by 5 bases, with 17 bases between the two germline ends. This CDR3 has 15 residues. The CDR3 DNA reads TGCGCCAGCAGCACCGGGGACCCTGGTGGAGATACGCAGTATTTT. It codes for CASSTGDPGGDTQYF.

The table lists this clonotype with a few counts. This chain connects TRBV18 to TRBJ1-2; 9 bases align to TRBD1. The junction had 7 bases not matched to a gene; V was cut back by 4 bases and J by 7 bases. Germline CDR1 and CDR2: KGHSH and LQKENI. CDR3 length equals 14 residues. CDR3 in amino acids: CASSHPGQGSGYTF. The DNA of the CDR3 is TGTGCCAGCTCACACCCGGGACAGGGAAGTGGCTACACCTTC.

This clonotype was counted only a few times. The chain joins TRBV5-1 to TRBJ2-1; perhaps TRBD2 as D (6 bases). The CDR3 contains 16 residues. V was pared by 4 bases and J by 2 bases, with 16 bases between. Germline lookup yields CDR1 SGHRS and CDR2 YFSETQ. This CDR3 reads CASSERVAAAYNEQFF. The CDR3 bases are TGCGCCAGCAGCGAGAGAGTAGCGGCTGCCTACAATGAGCAGTTCTTC.

V gene TRBV2 combines with J gene TRBJ2-2, with 12 bases matching TRBD2. Germline CDR1 and CDR2: SNHLY and FYNNEI. V gave up 6 bases and J gave up 0 bases; unmatched junction bases: 5. The CDR3 is made up of 17 amino acids. The DNA for the CDR3 is TGTGCCAGCAGAGAGGGACTAGCGGGCGCGAACACCGGGGAGCTGTTTTTT. Amino acid sequence: CASREGLAGANTGELFF.

This clonotype was recorded only once. V usage is TRBV7-8 and J usage is TRBJ2-1; a possible D gene is TRBD1 (5 bases). CDR1 and CDR2 from the germline V gene are SGHVS and FQNEAQ. The CDR3 covers 15 residues. V shed 7 bases and J shed 4 bases, with 17 bases lying between them. CDR3 nucleotides: TGTGCCAGCATAACGATGGCAGGGTATTACAATGAGCAGTTCTTC. Translation: CASITMAGYYNEQFF.

This chain uses TRBV4-1 with TRBJ2-7, with D unresolved. Trimming pared 1 base from V and 4 bases from J, leaving 11 bases between. The CDR3 contains 14 residues. Germline V gene sequence: CDR1 MGHRA, CDR2 YSYEKL. The CDR3, as DNA: TGCGCCAGCAGCCAAGTAATCGGAGAATACGAGCAGTACTTC. It is translated as CASSQVIGEYEQYF.

This clonotype has just a few counts. The V call is TRBV5-4, the J call TRBJ2-1; D ambiguous. CDR1 and CDR2 (germline): SGHNT, YYREEE (reference sequence). The CDR3 covers 14 residues. V was pared by 2 bases and J by 0 bases, with 6 bases between. The CDR3 DNA sequence: TGTGCCAGCAGCTTCTATAGCTCCTACAATGAGCAGTTCTTC. Translated: CASSFYSSYNEQFF.

This chain connects TRBV19 to TRBJ1-2; D perhaps matches TRBD1 (6 bases). Trimming removed 4 bases from V and 10 bases from J, with 19 bases in between. Germline V gene data show CDR1 as LNHDA and CDR2 as SQIVND (reference sequence). The CDR3 totals 14 residues. The CDR3 loop reads CASSTRGRAVDYTF. In DNA form, the CDR3 reads TGTGCCAGTAGTACCAGGGGACGCGCAGTCGACTACACCTTC. Supplemented by reference TRBV19 and TRBJ1-2, the full variable domain reads DGGITQSPKYLFRKEGQNVTLSCEQNLNHDAMYWYRQDPGQGLRLIYYSQIVNDFQKGDIAEGYSVSREKKESFPLTVTSAQKNPTAFYLCASSTRGRAVDYTFGSGTRLTVV.

In this sample, this clonotype turned up a few times. This rearrangement joins TRBV30 to TRBJ1-3; 8 positions match TRBD1. The germline V gene has CDR1 GTSNPN and CDR2 SVGIG (reference sequence). V gave up 4 bases and J gave up 2 bases; unmatched junction bases: 4. CDR3 length: 14 amino acids. CDR3 DNA: TGTGCCTGGATACTACAGGGGGCTGGAAACACCATATATTTT. Its protein product is CAWILQGAGNTIYF.

This sequence joins TRBV5-6 and TRBJ2-2; the D gene is possibly TRBD2 (5 bases). V was pared by 1 base and J by 7 bases, with 11 bases between. CDR3 length: 14 amino acids. Germline V CDR1 and CDR2: SGHDT, YYEEEE. Here the CDR3 DNA reads TGTGCCAGCAGCTTGACCTCGGGGATCGGGGAGCTGTTTTTT. It translates to CASSLTSGIGELFF.

V is TRBV5-1 and J is TRBJ2-6; D remains ambiguous. Deletions cut 4 bases from V and 2 bases from J, with 10 bases between. The CDR3 is made up of 15 amino acids. Germline lookup yields CDR1 SGHRS and CDR2 YFSETQ. The CDR3 nucleotides are TGCGCCAGCAGCCAGCCGCCGGCTGGGGCCAACGTCCTGACTTTC. It codes for CASSQPPAGANVLTF.

J is TRBJ1-1 and V is TRBV4-1; 11 positions match TRBD1. The junction had 5 bases not matched to a gene; V was cut back by 4 bases and J by 1 base. Germline V gives CDR1 MGHRA, CDR2 YSYEKL. The CDR3 contains 16 residues. The CDR3 region has the DNA TGCGCCAGCAGCCGATGGACAGGGGGCTCGAACACTGAAGCTTTCTTT. Protein product: CASSRWTGGSNTEAFF.

Note on this clonotype: One end of the junction is discordant with germline, which a read error may explain. This rearrangement joins TRBV24-1 to TRBJ2-5; 9 bases are shared with TRBD1. There are 16 residues in the CDR3. CDR1 and CDR2 from the germline V gene are KGHDR and SFDVKD. CDR3 DNA sequence: TGTGCCACCAGTGTCACAGGGGGCTCCGGCGCAGAGCCCCAGTACTTC. The encoded protein is CATSVTGGSGAEPQYF.

Worth noting for this clonotype: An end of the junction differs from the germline gene, which may be a read error. This chain links TRBV7-9 with TRBJ1-1, with unresolved D. The germline CDR1 and CDR2 sequences are SEHNR and FQNEAQ (reference sequence). CDR3 length: 13 amino acids. This CDR3 reads CASSQLPESAAFF. In nucleotides, the CDR3 is TGTGCAAGCAGCCAACTTCCCGAAAGTGCAGCTTTCTTT. Filled out from reference TRBV7-9 and TRBJ1-1, the complete variable domain reads DTGVSQNPRHKITKRGQNVTFRCDPISEHNRLYWYRQTLGQGPEFLTYFQNEAQLEKSRLLSDRFSAERPKGSFSTLEIQRTEQGDSAMYLCASSQLPESAAFFGQGTRLTVV.

The chain is built from TRBV29-1 and TRBJ2-7, with a possible D match to TRBD2 (6 bases). This CDR3 is built from 13 residues. Germline assignment: CDR1 SQVTM and CDR2 ANQGSEA. With 1 base removed from V and 0 bases from J, the gap between germline ends came to 7 bases. CDR3 protein: CSVEGGNSYEQYF. The CDR3 DNA is TGCAGCGTTGAAGGCGGGAACTCCTACGAGCAGTACTTC.